The 10 T cell receptor beta chains below were found in one sample sequenced in a study of siplizumab effects on memory and regulatory T cells (dated by TCRdb to about 2019). Libraries were prepared through the immunoSEQ multiplex PCR assay. TCRdb re-hosts the immuneACCESS table, in-frame sequences only. Its copies lack some clones; in the studies checked, an unresolved V gene accounts for under half of them, and the cause for the rest is not known. Here the sample has roughly 100,000 clones; roughly 91% occur a single time. Of the sample, 0.25% to 0.35% falls within the top ten clones. The specimen was CD4+ T cells sorted from blood. These receptor sequences come from a human donor in good health.

The chain couples TRBV19 to TRBJ2-1; D is uncertain. CDR3 length: 13 residues. V lost 4 bases, J lost 7 bases, and 11 bases lay in between. Germline-derived CDR1 and CDR2 are LNHDA and SQIVND (reference sequence). CDR3 protein: CASSSGSSNEQFF. DNA of the CDR3: TGTGCCAGTAGTAGCGGTAGCAGTAATGAGCAGTTCTTC. Complete variable domain (other parts from reference TRBV19 and TRBJ2-1): DGGITQSPKYLFRKEGQNVTLSCEQNLNHDAMYWYRQDPGQGLRLIYYSQIVNDFQKGDIAEGYSVSREKKESFPLTVTSAQKNPTAFYLCASSSGSSNEQFFGPGTRLTVL.

The chain couples TRBV18 to TRBJ1-1; TRBD1 might be the D (6 bases). The length of the CDR3 is 17 residues. Germline values: CDR1 KGHSH, CDR2 LQKENI. V was shortened by 1 base and J by 1 base, with 16 bases between the two germline ends. The CDR3: CASSPRVGGPQNTEAFF. The CDR3 region has the DNA TGTGCCAGCTCACCACGGGTCGGGGGCCCCCAGAACACTGAAGCTTTCTTT.

This chain connects TRBV15 to TRBJ1-2; maybe TRBD1 (5 bases). V was cut by 3 bases and J by 4 bases, with 12 bases left in between. There are 14 residues in the CDR3. The germline V gene encodes CDR1 LNHNV and CDR2 YYDKDF (reference sequence). CDR3 nucleotide sequence: TGTGCCACCAGCAGGGGGACGGAGCTCTATGGCTACACCTTC. Its translation is CATSRGTELYGYTF.

This clone was seen a single time. The chain is built from TRBV2 and TRBJ1-5, with TRBD1 identical over 8 bases. V was clipped by 3 bases and J by 9 bases; unmatched bases: 7. CDR3 length equals 14 residues. Germline V gene lookup returns CDR1 SNHLY and CDR2 FYNNEI. Written as DNA, the CDR3 is TGTGCCAGCAGTGACAGGGGGCTTTTTCGGCCCCAGCATTTT. This gives the protein CASSDRGLFRPQHF.

This rearrangement joins TRBV9 to TRBJ1-5; a possible D gene is TRBD1 (6 bases). CDR1 and CDR2 from the germline V gene are SGDLS and YYNGEE. There are 16 residues in the CDR3. V was pared by 4 bases and J by 2 bases, with 16 bases between. The CDR3 DNA follows: TGTGCCAGCAGCCCAGGAGGGGGGCCTGGCAATCAGCCCCAGCATTTT. This translates into CASSPGGGPGNQPQHF.

The chain carries TRBV6-5 and TRBJ1-4, with TRBD1 identical over 7 bases. There are 14 residues in the CDR3. The V segment lost 5 bases and the J segment 8 bases; nucleotides outside the gene matches: 8. The germline V gene has CDR1 MNHEY and CDR2 SVGAGI. DNA of the CDR3: TGTGCCAGCAGTATTAACAGGGGAGGAGAAAAACTGTTTTTT. It yields the protein CASSINRGGEKLFF.

This clone was counted between two and nine times. This chain uses TRBV5-1 with TRBJ1-1; D is unresolved. In germline, CDR1 is SGHRS, CDR2 YFSETQ. Trimming cost V 0 bases and J 6 bases, with 9 bases left between them. The CDR3 is 13 amino acids. The CDR3 reads CASSLAAGPEAFF. For the CDR3, the DNA is TGCGCCAGCAGCTTGGCGGCAGGTCCTGAAGCTTTCTTT.

This chain links TRBV15 with TRBJ2-2; D call uncertain. CDR3 length: 14 amino acids. V dropped 7 bases and J dropped 0 bases, with 9 bases sitting between them. The germline CDR1 and CDR2 sequences are LNHNV and YYDKDF (reference sequence). The CDR3 sequence is CATNETPNTGELFF. The CDR3 bases are TGTGCCACCAATGAGACTCCGAACACCGGGGAGCTGTTTTTT.

This rearrangement joins TRBV9 to TRBJ1-4; a weak D match, TRBD1 (5 bases). Between the trimmed V and J ends, which lost 0 bases and 3 bases, there was a span of 6 bases. Germline CDR1 and CDR2: SGDLS and YYNGEE. CDR3 length equals 14 residues. The CDR3 loop reads CASSVAGSNEKLFF. The CDR3 nucleotides are TGTGCCAGCAGCGTAGCAGGGTCTAATGAAAAACTGTTTTTT.

J is TRBJ2-2 and V is TRBV7-2; 7 positions match TRBD2. The CDR3 sequence is 16 residues long. CDR1 SGHTA and CDR2 FQGNSA come from the germline V gene. V was clipped by 0 bases and J by 3 bases; unmatched bases: 4. CDR3 protein: CASSLAGGADTGELFF. For the CDR3, the DNA is TGTGCCAGCAGCTTAGCGGGAGGGGCGGACACCGGGGAGCTGTTTTTT.